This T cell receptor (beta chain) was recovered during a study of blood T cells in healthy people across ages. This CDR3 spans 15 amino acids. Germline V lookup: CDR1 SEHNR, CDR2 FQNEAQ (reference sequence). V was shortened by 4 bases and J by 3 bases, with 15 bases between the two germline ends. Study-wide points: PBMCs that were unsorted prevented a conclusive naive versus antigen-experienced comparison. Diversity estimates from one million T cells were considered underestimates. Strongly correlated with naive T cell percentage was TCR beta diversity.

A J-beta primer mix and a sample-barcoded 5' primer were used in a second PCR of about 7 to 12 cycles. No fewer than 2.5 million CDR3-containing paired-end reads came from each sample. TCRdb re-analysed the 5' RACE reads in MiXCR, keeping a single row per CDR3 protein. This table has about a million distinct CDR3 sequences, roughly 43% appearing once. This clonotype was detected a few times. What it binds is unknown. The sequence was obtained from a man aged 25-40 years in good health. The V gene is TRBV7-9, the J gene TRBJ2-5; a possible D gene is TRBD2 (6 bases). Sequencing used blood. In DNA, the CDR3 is TGTGCCAGCAGCTCCCTAGGAGGGGCCGAAGAGACCCAGTACTTC. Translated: CASSSLGGAEETQYF.